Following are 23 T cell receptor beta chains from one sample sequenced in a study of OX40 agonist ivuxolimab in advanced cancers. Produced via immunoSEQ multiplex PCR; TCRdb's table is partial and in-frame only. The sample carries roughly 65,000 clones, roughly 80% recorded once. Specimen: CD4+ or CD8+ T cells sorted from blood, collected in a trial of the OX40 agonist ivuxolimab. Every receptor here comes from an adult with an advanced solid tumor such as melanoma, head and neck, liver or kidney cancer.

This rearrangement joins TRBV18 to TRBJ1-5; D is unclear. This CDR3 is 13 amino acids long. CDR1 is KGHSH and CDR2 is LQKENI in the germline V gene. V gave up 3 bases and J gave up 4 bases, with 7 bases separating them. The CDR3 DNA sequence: TGTGCCAGCTCACCGGATCCTAATCAGCCCCAGCATTTT. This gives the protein CASSPDPNQPQHF.

The CDR3 region is CASSLAVEDTQYF. The DNA for the CDR3 is TGTGCCAGCAGCTTAGCCGTGGAAGATACGCAGTATTTT. The rearrangement uses TRBV7-2 and TRBJ2-3; D is undetermined. V was shortened by 0 bases and J by 5 bases, with 6 bases between the two germline ends. Germline loops: CDR1 SGHTA, CDR2 FQGNSA. The CDR3 is made up of 13 amino acids.

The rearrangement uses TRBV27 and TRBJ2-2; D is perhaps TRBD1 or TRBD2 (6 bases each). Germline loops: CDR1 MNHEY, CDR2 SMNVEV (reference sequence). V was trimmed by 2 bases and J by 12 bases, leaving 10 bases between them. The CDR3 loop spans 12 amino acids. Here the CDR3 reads CASSLRGAKLFF. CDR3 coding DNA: TGTGCCAGCAGTTTAAGGGGGGCCAAGCTGTTTTTT.

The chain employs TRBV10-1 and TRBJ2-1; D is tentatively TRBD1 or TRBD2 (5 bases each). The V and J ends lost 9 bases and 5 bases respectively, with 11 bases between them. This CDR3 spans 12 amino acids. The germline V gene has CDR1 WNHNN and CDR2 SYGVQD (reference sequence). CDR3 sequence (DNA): TGCGCCAGTCGGGACGCCGACAATGAGCAGTTCTTC. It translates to CASRDADNEQFF.

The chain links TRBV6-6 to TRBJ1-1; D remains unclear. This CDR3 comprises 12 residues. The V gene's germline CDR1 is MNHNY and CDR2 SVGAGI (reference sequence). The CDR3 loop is CATRGLNTEAFF. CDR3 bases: TGTGCGACCCGGGGTTTGAACACTGAAGCTTTCTTT.

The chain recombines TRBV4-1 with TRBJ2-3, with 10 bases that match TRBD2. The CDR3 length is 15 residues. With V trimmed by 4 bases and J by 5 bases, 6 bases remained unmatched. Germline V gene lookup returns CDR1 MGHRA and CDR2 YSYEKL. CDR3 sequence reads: CASSPSGGGVDTQYF. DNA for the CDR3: TGCGCCAGCAGCCCCAGCGGGGGGGGCGTAGATACGCAGTATTTT.

The CDR3 is CASSARGGQEDQIAIEQFF. In DNA form, the CDR3 reads TGTGCCAGCAGTGCGAGGGGGGGACAGGAAGATCAGATAGCTATTGAGCAGTTCTTC. The chain combines TRBV28 with TRBJ2-1, with a weak D call TRBD1 (8 bases). This CDR3 region has 19 residues. Germline V gives CDR1 MDHEN, CDR2 SYDVKM. Trimming shortened V by 5 bases and J by 9 bases, and 32 bases separated the two germline ends. The full variable domain, its missing parts supplied by reference TRBV28 and TRBJ2-1, is DVKVTQSSRYLVKRTGEKVFLECVQDMDHENMFWYRQDPGLGLRLIYFSYDVKMKEKGDIPEGYSVSREKKERFSLILESASTNQTSMYLCASSARGGQEDQIAIEQFFGPGTRLTVL.

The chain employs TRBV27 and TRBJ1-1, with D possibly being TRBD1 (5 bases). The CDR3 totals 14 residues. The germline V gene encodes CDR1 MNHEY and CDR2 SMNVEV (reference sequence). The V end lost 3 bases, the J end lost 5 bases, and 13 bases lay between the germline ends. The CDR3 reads CASSFETVWTEAFF. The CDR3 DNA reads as TGTGCCAGCAGTTTCGAGACAGTCTGGACTGAAGCTTTCTTT.

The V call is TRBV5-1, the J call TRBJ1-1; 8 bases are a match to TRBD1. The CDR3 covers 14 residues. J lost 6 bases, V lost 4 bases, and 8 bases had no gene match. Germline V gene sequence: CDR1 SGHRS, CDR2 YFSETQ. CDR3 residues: CASSNTGGLPEAFF. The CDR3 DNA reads TGCGCCAGCAGCAATACAGGGGGGTTACCTGAAGCTTTCTTT.

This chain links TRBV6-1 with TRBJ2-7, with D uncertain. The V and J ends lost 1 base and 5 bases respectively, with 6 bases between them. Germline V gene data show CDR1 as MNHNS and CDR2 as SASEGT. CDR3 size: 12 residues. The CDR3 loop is CASSEGTDEQYV. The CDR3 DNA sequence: TGTGCCAGCAGTGAAGGGACGGACGAGCAGTACGTC.

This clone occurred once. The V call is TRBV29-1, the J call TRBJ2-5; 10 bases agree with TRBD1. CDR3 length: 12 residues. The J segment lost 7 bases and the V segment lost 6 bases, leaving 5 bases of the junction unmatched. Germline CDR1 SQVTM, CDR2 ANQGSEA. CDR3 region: CSVGTGVGTQYF. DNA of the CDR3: TGCAGCGTCGGGACAGGGGTTGGGACCCAGTACTTC.

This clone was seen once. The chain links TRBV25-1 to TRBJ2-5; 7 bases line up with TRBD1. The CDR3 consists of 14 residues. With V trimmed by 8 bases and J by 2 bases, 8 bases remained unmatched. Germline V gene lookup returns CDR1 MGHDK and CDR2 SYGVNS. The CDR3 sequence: CASSLPGGQETQYF. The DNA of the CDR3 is TGTGCCAGCTCCCTCCCAGGGGGACAAGAGACCCAGTACTTC.

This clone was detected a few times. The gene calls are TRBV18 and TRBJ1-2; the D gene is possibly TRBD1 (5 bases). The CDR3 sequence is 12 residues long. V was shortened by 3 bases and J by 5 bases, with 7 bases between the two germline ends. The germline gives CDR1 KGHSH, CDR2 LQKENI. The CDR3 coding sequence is TGTGCCAGCTCACCTGGGGGTTATGGCTACACCTTC. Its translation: CASSPGGYGYTF.

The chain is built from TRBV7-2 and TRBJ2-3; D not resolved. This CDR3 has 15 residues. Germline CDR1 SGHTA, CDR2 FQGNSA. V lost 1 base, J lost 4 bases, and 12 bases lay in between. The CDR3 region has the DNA TGTGCCAGCAGCTTAGGGCTCTATGGGGCAGATACGCAGTATTTT. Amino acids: CASSLGLYGADTQYF.

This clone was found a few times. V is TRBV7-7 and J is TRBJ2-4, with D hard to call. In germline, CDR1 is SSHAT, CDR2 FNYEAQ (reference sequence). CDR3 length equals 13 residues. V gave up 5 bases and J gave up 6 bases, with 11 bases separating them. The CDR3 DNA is TGTGCCAGCAGCCCAGACGATTTAAACATTCAGTACTTC. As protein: CASSPDDLNIQYF.

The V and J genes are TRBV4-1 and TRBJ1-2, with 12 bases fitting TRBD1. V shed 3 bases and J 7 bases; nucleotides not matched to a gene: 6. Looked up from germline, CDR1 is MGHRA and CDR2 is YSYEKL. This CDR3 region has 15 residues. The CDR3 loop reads CASSQTGQGALGYTF. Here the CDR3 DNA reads TGCGCCAGCAGCCAGACGGGACAGGGGGCGCTTGGCTACACCTTC.

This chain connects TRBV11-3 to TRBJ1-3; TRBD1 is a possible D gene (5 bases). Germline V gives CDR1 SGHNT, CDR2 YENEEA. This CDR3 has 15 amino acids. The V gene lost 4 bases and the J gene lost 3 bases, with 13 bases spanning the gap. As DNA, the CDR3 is TGTGCCAGCAGCTCCCGGACGGACAATGGAAACACCATATATTTT. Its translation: CASSSRTDNGNTIYF.

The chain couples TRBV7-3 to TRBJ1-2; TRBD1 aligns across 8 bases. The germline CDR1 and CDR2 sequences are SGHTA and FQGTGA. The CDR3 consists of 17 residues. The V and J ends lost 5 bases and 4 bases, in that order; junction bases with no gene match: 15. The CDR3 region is CASSPQAGQGTTYGYTF. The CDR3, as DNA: TGTGCCAGCAGCCCCCAAGCCGGACAGGGTACTACCTATGGCTACACCTTC.

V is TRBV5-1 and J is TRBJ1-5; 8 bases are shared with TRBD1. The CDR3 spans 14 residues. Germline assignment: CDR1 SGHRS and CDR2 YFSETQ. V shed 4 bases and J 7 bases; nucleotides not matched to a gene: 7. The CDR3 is CASSLGQGEQPQHF. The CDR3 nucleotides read TGCGCCAGCAGCCTAGGACAGGGCGAACAGCCCCAGCATTTT. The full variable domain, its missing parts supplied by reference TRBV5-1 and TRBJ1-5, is KAGVTQTPRYLIKTRGQQVTLSCSPISGHRSVSWYQQTPGQGLQFLFEYFSETQRNKGNFPGRFSGRQFSNSRSEMNVSTLELGDSALYLCASSLGQGEQPQHFGDGTRLSIL.

The CDR3 reads CASSLEGVGSGGELFF. CDR3 DNA sequence: TGCGCCAGCAGCTTGGAAGGGGTAGGGTCTGGCGGGGAGCTGTTTTTT. This chain uses TRBV5-1 with TRBJ2-2, with a tentative D call TRBD1 (5 bases). Trimming removed 0 bases from V and 7 bases from J, with 16 bases in between. From germline, CDR1 is SGHRS and CDR2 YFSETQ. The CDR3 runs 16 residues.

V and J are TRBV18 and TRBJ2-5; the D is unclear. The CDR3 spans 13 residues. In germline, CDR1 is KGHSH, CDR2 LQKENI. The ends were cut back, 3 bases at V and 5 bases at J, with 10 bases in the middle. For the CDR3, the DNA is TGTGCCAGCTCACCCCAGATCCGGGAGACCCAGTACTTC. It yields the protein CASSPQIRETQYF.

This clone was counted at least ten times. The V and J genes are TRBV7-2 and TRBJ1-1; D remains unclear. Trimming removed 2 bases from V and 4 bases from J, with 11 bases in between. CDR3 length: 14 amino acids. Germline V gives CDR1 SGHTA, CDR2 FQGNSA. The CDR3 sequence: CASSLPTAGTEAFF. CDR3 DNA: TGTGCCAGCAGCTTACCGACCGCAGGCACTGAAGCTTTCTTT.

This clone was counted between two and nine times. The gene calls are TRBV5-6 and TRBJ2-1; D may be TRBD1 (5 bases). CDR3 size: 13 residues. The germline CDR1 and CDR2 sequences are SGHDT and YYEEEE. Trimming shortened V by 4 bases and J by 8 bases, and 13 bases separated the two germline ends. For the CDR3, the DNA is TGTGCCAGCAGCCTGGGGAAGGGGCATGAGCAGTTCTTC. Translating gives CASSLGKGHEQFF.